The clone carrying this TCR beta chain has only a few counts. Its target is unknown. The data originate from a study of untreated major depressive disorder. Study outcomes and limitations: Depressed patients' CD4+ T cells carried increased TRBV05-01 (Vbeta 5.1) usage versus control CD4+ T cells.

For sex, age, current smoking status and body mass index, every depressed patient had a pairwise-matched non-depressed control. Some clones are missing from TCRdb's copy, which holds only in-frame ones; the method was immunoSEQ multiplex PCR. The table includes fewer than 30,000 clones, approximately 91% detected once. Trimming removed 6 bases at V and 2 bases at J, with 15 bases between. There are 15 residues in the CDR3. Germline V gene sequence: CDR1 MDHEN, CDR2 SYDVKM. This clonotype was sampled from a woman under 40 with major depressive disorder. Sequencing used CD4+ T cells from PBMCs. V and J are TRBV28 and TRBJ2-3; no definite D call. CDR3 sequence reads: CASSFPSSLTDTQYF. CDR3 in DNA: TGTGCCAGCAGCTTCCCCAGTTCTCTCACAGATACGCAGTATTTT.